This entry is about one T cell receptor (beta chain). The antigen remains undetermined. From CD4+ cells came CD45RA+ naive and CD45RA-negative memory subsets. The authors distributed each subset's genomic DNA evenly over several immunoSEQ plates. Clones were read by immunoSEQ multiplex PCR, and TCRdb kept only the in-frame ones, dropping some. Among roughly 1.5 million clones, nearly 99% were seen once, and the ten largest hold around 0.47%. The sample originates from a study of shared clonotypes between healthy human individuals. General observations from the study: Despite large depth, sorted-subset datasets appeared incompletely sequenced.

Sequencing input: naive CD4+ T cells sorted from blood. The sample's subset: CD45RA+ positively selected. The sequence was collected from a man aged 30 to 45 in good health.

CDR3 residues: CASSVRGQGETQYF. The CDR3 coding sequence is TGCGCCAGCAGCGTCCGAGGGCAGGGAGAGACCCAGTACTTC. The chain employs TRBV5-1 and TRBJ2-5, with D perhaps assigned TRBD1 or TRBD2 (5 bases each). Germline CDR1 is SGHRS and CDR2 is YFSETQ. The CDR3 loop spans 14 amino acids. V was pared by 4 bases and J by 4 bases, with 14 bases between.